Listed here is a single TCR beta chain. What it recognizes is unknown. Vbeta (60) and Jbeta (13) primers were used in the PCR. Profiled with immunoSEQ multiplex PCR; TCRdb holds only in-frame clones, not every one. The table lists some 140,000 clones. Germline CDR1 reads WSHSY; CDR2 reads SAAADI. The CDR3 consists of 14 residues. With 3 bases removed from V and 1 base from J, the gap between germline ends came to 8 bases. This sample is drawn from a study of cytomegalovirus exposure and HLA in healthy donors. About the study: The 110 million or so unique TCR beta sequences, from roughly 170 million T cells, were found by an earlier analysis. Counted in an early data release were 65 million to 100 million unique TCRs from HLA-typed donors.

Overall study results and limits: Reportedly, TCR beta sequences accurately predicted HLA-A and HLA-B alleles in most subjects.

V usage is TRBV10-2 and J usage is TRBJ2-3; weak D call: TRBD1 (6 bases). Material for sequencing was PBMCs. The TCR sequence derives from a woman in her thirties or forties in good health and CMV-seronegative. CDR3 residues: CASSDRGRTDTQYF. For the CDR3, the DNA is TGCGCCAGCAGTGACAGGGGACGCACAGATACGCAGTATTTT.